This T cell receptor (beta chain) appears in the sequencing data of a study of blood T cell repertoires in COVID-19. TCRdb's copy holds only in-frame clones and misses some; the assay was immunoSEQ multiplex PCR. This sample has roughly 670,000 clones, with around 89% found just once. The receptor's source is a woman aged 18-29 years with acute or convalescent COVID-19. The sequencing sample was made of peripheral blood.

The CDR3 nucleotides are TGTGCCAGCAGCCAAGCAGGGGCGTTGCAGCCCCAGCATTTT. It specifies CASSQAGALQPQHF. This chain uses TRBV3-1 (or the pseudogene TRBV3-2) with TRBJ1-5, with D tentatively TRBD1 (6 bases). The germline gives CDR1 LGHDT, CDR2 YNNKEL (reference sequence). This CDR3 spans 14 amino acids. The V end was cut by 1 base, the J end by 7 bases, with 11 bases between.